This T cell receptor (beta chain) was recorded in a study of blood T cell repertoires in COVID-19. The CDR3 has 15 residues. Germline V gives CDR1 MNHEY, CDR2 SVGAGI. With V trimmed by 1 base and J by 2 bases, 1 base remained unmatched. Some clones are missing from TCRdb's copy, which holds only in-frame ones; the method was immunoSEQ multiplex PCR. This repertoire shows 100,000 to 140,000 clones, 88% found once; its top ten account for 5.5% to 8%. This rearrangement joins TRBV6-5 to TRBJ2-3; 9 bases map to TRBD1. The receptor's source is a man aged 50 or older with active or convalescent COVID-19. The sequencing input was peripheral blood. The CDR3 DNA sequence: TGTGCCAGCAGTTACTGGACAGGGGCCACAGATACGCAGTATTTT. Its protein is CASSYWTGATDTQYF.